What follows describes a single T cell receptor (beta chain). What it recognizes is unknown. In the PCR, 60 Vbeta and 13 Jbeta primers were used. Authors' processing steps: In a later analysis, around 10 million of 75 million to 90 million unique beta chains occurred in at least two donors. Produced via immunoSEQ multiplex PCR; TCRdb's table is partial and in-frame only. V, J and clone size are taken as reported in that table, and D and trimming were inferred from the DNA itself. This sample's clone table lists about 200,000 clones. The record originates from a study of cytomegalovirus exposure and HLA in healthy donors. Study background: Within an early data release were 80 million to 90 million unique TCRs drawn from HLA-typed donors.

V was clipped by 5 bases and J by 0 bases, with 14 bases between them. The CDR3 consists of 16 residues. Germline loops: CDR1 SEHNR, CDR2 FQNEAQ (reference sequence). Broader study findings: Altogether, around 160 TCR beta chains were recorded as cytomegalovirus-associated. It was likely that a cluster of highly shared sequence variants was a sequencing artifact.

The chain is built from TRBV7-9 and TRBJ1-3, with D maybe TRBD1 (6 bases). This clonotype was obtained from a man under 40 in good health and CMV-seronegative. The specimen sequenced was PBMCs. In DNA form, the CDR3 reads TGTGCCAGCAGCCCGCCTCAGGGGAGCTCTGGAAACACCATATATTTT. Translated: CASSPPQGSSGNTIYF.